This T cell receptor (beta chain) was sequenced for a study of blood T cell repertoires in COVID-19. Across the study: Sources were T cells, B-cell-depleted T cells, or PBMCs; the material itself was cDNA or gDNA.

The authors' processing: Nucleated cell counts were estimated from reference gene primer amplification. The method was immunoSEQ multiplex PCR; TCRdb's version includes in-frame clones alone and lacks a portion of them. V and J calls and clone size are as listed in that table; D and trimming were resolved from the DNA. The sample has under 85,000 clones, 70% to 85% seen once. The CDR3 has 12 residues. V dropped 0 bases and J dropped 5 bases, with 3 bases sitting between them. Germline V gene lookup returns CDR1 LGHDT and CDR2 YNNKEL (reference sequence). The Seattle patients joined while their infection was active and were tracked longitudinally afterward.

V and J are TRBV3-1 (or the pseudogene TRBV3-2) and TRBJ2-3; D is ambiguous. The sequenced sample consisted of peripheral blood. This receptor was obtained from a man between 45 and 60 years old with COVID-19, enrolled during active disease. The CDR3 nucleotides read TGTGCCAGCAGCCAAGAACAAGATACGCAGTATTTT. Its translation is CASSQEQDTQYF.